This T cell receptor (beta chain) was identified during a study of blood T cell repertoires in COVID-19. Across the study: Samples taken during acute and convalescent COVID-19 were collected in the United States, Italy and Spain. In each case, the material was cDNA or gDNA derived from T cells, B-cell-depleted T cells, or PBMCs.

This clone was recorded only once. Germline-derived CDR1 and CDR2 are MNHEY and SVGEGT. The V gene end was trimmed by 6 bases and the J gene end by 2 bases; junction bases not matched to a gene: 7. This CDR3 has 15 amino acids. In the authors' workflow: Amplifying reference gene primers gave estimates of nucleated cell counts. Sequenced by immunoSEQ multiplex PCR; TCRdb stores in-frame clones only, minus some. Clone size and V and J calls were adopted from that table, with D and trimming inferred from the DNA. The table records about 120,000 clones, around three quarters of them present only once. The chain links TRBV6-2 or TRBV6-3 to TRBJ1-5; 7 nucleotides line up with TRBD1. The receptor was derived from an elderly woman with acute or convalescent COVID-19. The sequenced sample consisted of peripheral blood. The CDR3 DNA reads TGTGCCAGCAGCCCACAGGGGATGGGCAATCAGCCCCAGCATTTT. Encoded protein: CASSPQGMGNQPQHF.